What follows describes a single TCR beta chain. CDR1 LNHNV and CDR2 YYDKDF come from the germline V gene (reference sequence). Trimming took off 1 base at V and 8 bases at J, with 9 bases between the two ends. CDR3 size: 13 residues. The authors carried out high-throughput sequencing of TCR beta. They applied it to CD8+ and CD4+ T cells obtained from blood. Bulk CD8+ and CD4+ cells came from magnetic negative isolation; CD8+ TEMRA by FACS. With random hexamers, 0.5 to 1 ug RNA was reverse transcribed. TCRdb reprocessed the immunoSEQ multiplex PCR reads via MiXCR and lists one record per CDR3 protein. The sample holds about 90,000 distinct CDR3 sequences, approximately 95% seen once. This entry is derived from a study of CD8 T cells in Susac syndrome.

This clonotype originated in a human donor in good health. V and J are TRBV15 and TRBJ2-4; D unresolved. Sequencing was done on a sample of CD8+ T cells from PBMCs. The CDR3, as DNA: TGTGCCACCAGCAGAGTTGGTTGGCACATTCAGTACTTC. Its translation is CATSRVGWHIQYF. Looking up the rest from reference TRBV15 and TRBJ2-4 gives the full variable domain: DAMVIQNPRYQVTQFGKPVTLSCSQTLNHNVMYWYQQKSSQAPKLLFHYYDKDFNNEADTPDNFQSRRPNTSFCFLDIRSPGLGDTAMYLCATSRVGWHIQYFGAGTRLSVL.